This T cell receptor (beta chain) came from a study of T cells in Graves' hyperthyroidism and ophthalmopathy (dated by TCRdb to 2018 to 2020). With respect to the entire study: Peripheral blood samples were taken at the time of initial diagnosis, prior to any treatment. A discovery cohort of about 96 patients, about 43 with Graves' ophthalmopathy and more than 55 with stable Graves' hyperthyroidism, was used to find distinguishing TCR V-J signatures. An independent validation cohort of around 19 hyperthyroidism patients and about 15 patients who later progressed to ophthalmopathy tested prospective prediction of ophthalmopathy. For training and testing, the roughly 100 patients in the discovery cohort were randomly divided in a 7:3 ratio. Thyroid tissue and blood T-cell repertoires from six Graves' hyperthyroidism patients were also compared in the study. After blood sampling, hyperthyroidism patients were treated with methimazole at a starting dose of 30 mg daily, and ophthalmopathy patients were treated with high-dose intravenous methylprednisolone. The paper describes TCR Vbeta CDR3 sequencing of 140 or so peripheral blood samples, made up of approximately 40 ophthalmopathy patients, 70 to 75 hyperthyroidism patients and 17 progressor patients. What the authors observed across the whole study: No statistical method was used to fix the sample size in advance, and group allocation was not hidden from the investigators. During validation, the model predicted progression to ophthalmopathy a median of about 6.5 months ahead of onset, with around 65% sensitivity and about 75% specificity. A 13 V-J signature model separated ophthalmopathy from stable hyperthyroidism, with 87.88% sensitivity and about 81% specificity in cross-validation and 80%/75% in testing. Most expanded thyroid clonotypes (frequency above 0.001) were also detected in blood, suggesting blood repertoires may reflect thyroid immune responses.

The CDR3 starts with the cysteine, ends with the phenylalanine, and has 14 residues. The retained sequence is limited to the CDR3, 42 bases, with the frame set at the first base. CDR1 SGHVS and CDR2 FQNEAQ are derived from the germline V gene. Trimming takes 5 bases off V and 7 bases off J; junction bases not matched to a gene: 7. Ophthalmopathy patients had moderately to severely active disease, Clinical Activity Score of at least 3, NOSPECS grade of at least 4, and duration under 3 months. Patients with uncontrolled infections, other autoimmune diseases, pregnancy or lactation were excluded. Diagnoses were based on clinical symptoms, serum thyroxine and TRAb, thyroid ultrasound and orbital computed tomography. PBMCs were isolated from roughly 10 ml of fresh peripheral blood by Ficoll-Paque density gradient centrifugation. Total RNA was extracted with Trizol reagent, and quality was checked on an Agilent 2100 Bioanalyzer.

In this sample, this clonotype turned up many times. The specificity of this receptor is unknown. The input lacks base qualities; no much larger clone sits a single base away. The TCR beta CDR3 regions were amplified from RNA transcripts. The TCR CDR3 was subjected to a first round of RT-PCR using the HTBI primer set and the Qiagen OneStep RT-PCR kit. A second multiplex PCR round built the libraries, followed by size selection and purification. Libraries were sequenced paired-end with 100 bp reads on an Illumina HiSeq2000. The published analysis was carried out like this. SOAPnuke was used to process the raw data, with reads discarded if the reads contained adapters or uncalled bases, had a mean Phred below 15, or lacked an exact constant-primer or identifier match. COPE v1.2.5 was used to merge the high-quality paired reads, and each unique nucleotide sequence was defined as a clonotype. MiTCR v1.1 was used to align clonotypes to the IMGT TRBV, TRBD and TRBJ reference segments. The analysis was restricted to V-J combinations with a frequency above 0.0001, which together covered 99.2% of the repertoires. The TCS score was defined as F50 (clonal expansion) divided by E x V (chaos), with BLOSUM62-based TCRdist calculated between CDR3 peptides within each V-J. Welch's t-statistics and random forest reduced 514 V-J features to about 12, which were used in a naive Bayes classifier (R e1071). TCRdb handled the public reads itself, with Q25 trimming in fastp and clone calling in MiXCR, and kept productive beta chains. For every CDR3 protein sequence, its rows merge into one entry that carries the most common genes and DNA. The V and J calls and clone size are TCRdb's, not the authors'. Counted in this sample were 550,000 to 600,000 distinct CDR3 sequences; 14% of them appeared once. The leading ten clones occupy over 6% of the sample.

The receptor comes from a woman aged 18-29 years with Graves' ophthalmopathy. The chain is assembled from TRBV7-8 and TRBJ1-5; 8 of the junction bases match TRBD1. The material sequenced was blood. The DNA sequence is as follows: TGTGCCAGCAGCACTCGGACAGGGCTACAGCCCCAGCATTTT. Translation gives CASSTRTGLQPQHF.